Listed here are 25 T cell receptor beta chains from one sample, sequenced in a study of CD8+ T cells in alopecia areata. The sequencing template was cDNA reverse transcribed from extracted RNA. Produced via immunoSEQ multiplex PCR; TCRdb's table is partial and in-frame only. The table lists approximately 150,000 clones, 40% to 50% of them singletons. Specimen: CD4+ T cells sorted from blood. The source of these receptors is a human donor with alopecia areata.

The chain links TRBV27 to TRBJ2-7; 9 bases match TRBD1. V was clipped by 1 base and J by 2 bases; unmatched bases: 0. Germline CDR1 and CDR2: MNHEY and SMNVEV (reference sequence). This CDR3 contains 14 residues. The CDR3 reads CASSLWDRAYEQYF. The DNA for the CDR3 is TGTGCCAGCAGTTTATGGGACAGGGCCTACGAGCAGTACTTC.

The chain employs TRBV5-1 and TRBJ2-7; D unresolved. V lost 4 bases and J 4 bases, leaving 6 bases between the germline ends. The CDR3 sequence is 11 residues long. The germline V gene encodes CDR1 SGHRS and CDR2 YFSETQ. The CDR3 DNA follows: TGCGCCAGCAGCGGATTATACGAGCAGTACTTC. It specifies CASSGLYEQYF.

V is TRBV5-4 and J is TRBJ2-7; a weak D match, TRBD1 (6 bases). Trimming pared 2 bases from V and 5 bases from J, leaving 8 bases between. The CDR3 consists of 12 residues. Looked up from germline, CDR1 is SGHNT and CDR2 is YYREEE (reference sequence). In nucleotides, the CDR3 is TGTGCCAGCAGCTTACAGGGTAACGAGCAGTACTTC. Its protein is CASSLQGNEQYF.

V usage is TRBV5-4 and J usage is TRBJ2-1; 9 bases line up with TRBD2. This CDR3 comprises 17 residues. The junction had 17 bases not matched to a gene; V was cut back by 4 bases and J by 9 bases. CDR1 and CDR2 (germline): SGHNT, YYREEE (reference sequence). The CDR3 DNA reads TGTGCCAGCAGCCCAGGGCCCCTGGGACTAGCAGGAAGTGAGCAGTTCTTC. Protein: CASSPGPLGLAGSEQFF.

The gene calls are TRBV5-1 and TRBJ2-1; D is undetermined. Trimming stripped 1 base from V and 7 bases from J, with 3 bases between. The CDR3 is 11 residues long. Looked up from germline, CDR1 is SGHRS and CDR2 is YFSETQ. The CDR3: CASSLQNEQFF. The CDR3 region has the DNA TGCGCCAGCAGCTTGCAGAATGAGCAGTTCTTC. The variable domain in full, completed from reference TRBV5-1 and TRBJ2-1, reads KAGVTQTPRYLIKTRGQQVTLSCSPISGHRSVSWYQQTPGQGLQFLFEYFSETQRNKGNFPGRFSGRQFSNSRSEMNVSTLELGDSALYLCASSLQNEQFFGPGTRLTVL.

J is TRBJ2-7 and V is TRBV30; 9 nucleotides align to TRBD1. The CDR3 length is 13 residues. Germline V gives CDR1 GTSNPN, CDR2 SVGIG (reference sequence). Trimming cost V 3 bases and J 6 bases; bases outside gene matches: 6. The CDR3 sequence: CAWRWDRASEQYF. The CDR3 DNA reads TGTGCCTGGAGATGGGACAGGGCCTCCGAGCAGTACTTC. The whole variable domain, filled in from reference TRBV30 and TRBJ2-7, reads SQTIHQWPATLVQPVGSPLSLECTVEGTSNPNLYWYRQAAGRGLQLLFYSVGIGQISSEVPQNLSASRPQDRQFILSSKKLLLSDSGFYLCAWRWDRASEQYFGPGTRLTVT.

This clone was detected a few times. The V gene is TRBV7-3, the J gene TRBJ2-7; 7 nucleotides line up with TRBD2. Germline assignment: CDR1 SGHTA and CDR2 FQGTGA. The V gene end was trimmed by 3 bases and the J gene end by 6 bases; junction bases not matched to a gene: 2. The CDR3 is made up of 12 amino acids. CDR3 in DNA: TGTGCCAGCAGCTTCCCGGGGGGCGAGCAGTACTTC. Its translation is CASSFPGGEQYF.

This sequence joins TRBV29-1 and TRBJ2-1; TRBD1 agrees at 11 bases. The germline gives CDR1 SQVTM, CDR2 ANQGSEA. V lost 2 bases, J lost 7 bases, and 4 bases stayed unmatched. The length of the CDR3 is 14 residues. Written as DNA, the CDR3 is TGCAGCGTTGAACCGGGACAGGGGGGTAATGAGCAGTTCTTC. Translation: CSVEPGQGGNEQFF.

The chain joins TRBV28 to TRBJ1-3; D gene ambiguous. The V end was cut by 0 bases, the J end by 1 base, with 10 bases between. CDR1 MDHEN and CDR2 SYDVKM come from the germline V gene. The CDR3 sequence is 16 residues long. CDR3 DNA: TGTGCCAGCAGTTTATGGCCGCCCGGGTCTGGAAACACCATATATTTT. It is translated as CASSLWPPGSGNTIYF.

This chain uses TRBV18 with TRBJ2-7; TRBD2 matches at 7 bases. Germline assignment: CDR1 KGHSH and CDR2 LQKENI. CDR3 length equals 15 residues. J lost 7 bases, V lost 2 bases, and 11 bases had no gene match. The CDR3 sequence: CASSPASGRSGEQYF. For the CDR3, the DNA is TGTGCCAGCTCACCAGCTAGCGGACGATCGGGTGAGCAGTACTTC.

This chain links TRBV6-5 with TRBJ2-5; D might be TRBD2 (6 bases). Germline V gene lookup returns CDR1 MNHEY and CDR2 SVGAGI. This CDR3 region has 14 residues. Trimming took off 6 bases at V and 2 bases at J, with 13 bases between the two ends. This CDR3 reads CASSPGTLQETQYF. The DNA for the CDR3 is TGTGCCAGCAGCCCCGGGACTTTACAAGAGACCCAGTACTTC.

The CDR3 region has the DNA TGTGCCAGCTCACCACAGGGGCCCGGGGCCAACGTCCTGACTTTC. Its protein is CASSPQGPGANVLTF. The chain recombines TRBV18 with TRBJ2-6, with D perhaps TRBD1 (5 bases). This CDR3 has 15 residues. V lost 1 base and J lost 4, with 8 bases in between. Germline V gene lookup returns CDR1 KGHSH and CDR2 LQKENI.

This clone has a single count. The rearrangement uses TRBV29-1 and TRBJ2-7; 10 bases align to TRBD2. Losses at the gene ends were 7 bases for V and 5 bases for J; bases not matched to a gene: 11. The CDR3 length is 14 residues. The germline V gene has CDR1 SQVTM and CDR2 ANQGSEA. The CDR3: CSASLGLAGDEQYF. DNA of the CDR3: TGCAGCGCCTCCCTGGGGCTAGCGGGAGACGAGCAGTACTTC.

For this clone: The sample holds other DNA sequences that translate to the same CDR3. The chain combines TRBV5-6 with TRBJ2-7; D unclear. The CDR3 has 13 residues. Germline lookup yields CDR1 SGHDT and CDR2 YYEEEE. Between the trimmed V and J ends, which lost 2 bases and 1 base, there was a span of 7 bases. DNA for the CDR3: TGTGCCAGCAGCTTCTTGGATTCCTACGAGCAGTACTTC. Protein product: CASSFLDSYEQYF. Based on the CDR3 plus reference TRBV5-6 and TRBJ2-7, the full variable domain is DAGVTQSPTHLIKTRGQQVTLRCSPKSGHDTVSWYQQALGQGPQFIFQYYEEEERQRGNFPDRFSGHQFPNYSSELNVNALLLGDSALYLCASSFLDSYEQYFGPGTRLTVT.

The V gene is TRBV11-2, the J gene TRBJ1-1; tentatively, D is TRBD1 (5 bases). CDR1 is SGHAT and CDR2 is FQNNGV in the germline V gene. V lost 1 base to trimming and J lost 1 base, with 10 bases between them. The CDR3 runs to 15 residues. The CDR3 spells CASSLVAGQNTEAFF. CDR3 bases: TGTGCCAGCAGCTTAGTCGCCGGACAGAACACTGAAGCTTTCTTT.

In its sample, this clone was seen a few times. This sequence joins TRBV6-5 and TRBJ1-1, with TRBD1 as a possible D gene (5 bases). The CDR3 totals 13 residues. Germline V CDR1 and CDR2: MNHEY, SVGAGI. V was clipped by 6 bases and J by 1 base, with 9 bases between them. The CDR3 DNA is TGTGCCAGCAGGGGGACTGCGAACACTGAAGCTTTCTTT. Its protein is CASRGTANTEAFF.

CDR3 nucleotide sequence: TGCGCCAGCAGCTTGGATAGCGGCACAGATACGCAGTATTTT. Translation gives CASSLDSGTDTQYF. This chain connects TRBV5-1 to TRBJ2-3; weak D call: TRBD2 (5 bases). This CDR3 has 14 residues. Trimming removed 0 bases at V and 1 base at J, with 6 bases between. Germline V gene lookup returns CDR1 SGHRS and CDR2 YFSETQ.

This sequence joins TRBV4-1 and TRBJ1-5; D not resolved. CDR1 and CDR2 from the germline V gene are MGHRA and YSYEKL. The CDR3 runs to 17 residues. V dropped 1 base and J dropped 5 bases, with 18 bases sitting between them. In nucleotides, the CDR3 is TGCGCCAGCAGCCAAGCCTATTCGATAGGGAAGGATCAGCCCCAGCATTTT. This gives the protein CASSQAYSIGKDQPQHF.

V is TRBV6-1 and J is TRBJ1-5; D is undetermined. Trimming pared 4 bases from V and 8 bases from J, leaving 15 bases between. CDR1 and CDR2 from the germline V gene are MNHNS and SASEGT. The CDR3 has 14 amino acids. The CDR3 spells CASSGRLVVEPQHF. The CDR3 region has the DNA TGTGCCAGCAGTGGACGCCTGGTCGTGGAGCCCCAGCATTTT.

This clone was observed a single time. This chain links TRBV5-1 with TRBJ2-1; the match to TRBD2 covers 10 bases. Trimming at V came to 0 bases and at J to 9 bases, leaving 3 bases not matched to a gene. Germline V CDR1 and CDR2: SGHRS, YFSETQ. The CDR3 extends over 14 amino acids. The chain's CDR3 is CASSLVASGSEQFF. CDR3 DNA sequence: TGCGCCAGCAGCTTGGTGGCTAGCGGGAGTGAGCAGTTCTTC.

The table lists this clone with a few counts. V and J are TRBV28 and TRBJ2-7, with D tentatively TRBD2 (7 bases). The V gene lost 8 bases and the J gene lost 8 bases, with 19 bases spanning the gap. The CDR3 consists of 13 residues. CDR1 and CDR2 from the germline V gene are MDHEN and SYDVKM. CDR3 sequence (DNA): TGTGCCAGCGGCCCTCTAGGGGGGGGAAAGCAGTACTTC. As protein: CASGPLGGGKQYF.

This clone has only a few counts. This sequence joins TRBV4-1 and TRBJ2-5, with TRBD1 matching 8 bases. The junction had 8 bases not matched to a gene; V was cut back by 1 base and J by 4 bases. Germline loops: CDR1 MGHRA, CDR2 YSYEKL. The CDR3 covers 16 residues. CDR3 residues: CASSQGQGRSGETQYF. The CDR3 region has the DNA TGCGCCAGCAGCCAAGGACAGGGGCGTTCCGGAGAGACCCAGTACTTC.

This chain uses TRBV27 with TRBJ2-4, with 8 bases aligning to TRBD2. The trim removed 11 bases at V and 6 bases at J, leaving 12 bases unmatched. This CDR3 contains 14 residues. Germline CDR1 and CDR2: MNHEY and SMNVEV (reference sequence). The CDR3 DNA reads TGTGCCCCAGCCCCTGTAGCGGGACGAAACATTCAGTACTTC. Residues: CAPAPVAGRNIQYF.

This chain joins TRBV10-2 and TRBJ1-2; D is unresolved. This CDR3 region has 13 residues. Germline lookup yields CDR1 WSHSY and CDR2 SAAADI. Trimming stripped 2 bases from V and 0 bases from J, with 4 bases between. The CDR3 loop reads CASSEVANYGYTF. In DNA, the CDR3 is TGCGCCAGCAGTGAGGTTGCTAACTATGGCTACACCTTC.

This clone was seen a handful of times. The chain carries TRBV7-9 and TRBJ2-7; D is perhaps TRBD2 (6 bases). Deletions cut 3 bases from V and 2 bases from J, with 11 bases between. Germline values: CDR1 SEHNR, CDR2 FQNEAQ (reference sequence). This CDR3 is built from 14 residues. Here the CDR3 DNA reads TGTGCCAGCAGCTTCGGTGGCGGGGCCTACGAGCAGTACTTC. Translating it yields CASSFGGGAYEQYF.